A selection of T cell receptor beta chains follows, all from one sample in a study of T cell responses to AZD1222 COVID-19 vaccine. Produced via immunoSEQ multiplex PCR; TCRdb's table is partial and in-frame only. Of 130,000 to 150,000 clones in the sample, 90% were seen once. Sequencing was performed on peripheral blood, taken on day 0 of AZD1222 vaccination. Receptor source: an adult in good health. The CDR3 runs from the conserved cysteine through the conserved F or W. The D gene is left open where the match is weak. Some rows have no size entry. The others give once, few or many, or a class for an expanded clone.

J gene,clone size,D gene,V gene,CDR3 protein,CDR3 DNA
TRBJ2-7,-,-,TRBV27,CASSRTAGLPSYEQYF,TGTGCCAGCTCCCGGACAGCGGGATTACCATCCTACGAGCAGTACTTC
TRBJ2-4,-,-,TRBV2,CASSEGQSILKNIQYF,TGTGCCAGCAGTGAAGGACAGTCAATCCTCAAAAACATTCAGTACTTC
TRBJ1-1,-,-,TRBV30,CAWSNGLHTEAFF,TGTGCCTGGTCTAATGGGCTTCACACTGAAGCTTTCTTT
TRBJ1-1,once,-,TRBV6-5,CASSYKAVNTEAFF,TGTGCCAGCAGTTACAAGGCCGTGAACACTGAAGCTTTCTTT
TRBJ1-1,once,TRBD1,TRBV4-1,CASSQESWDRGTEAFF,TGCGCCAGCAGCCAAGAAAGCTGGGACAGGGGCACTGAAGCTTTCTTT
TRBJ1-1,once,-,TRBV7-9,CASSSRLGDTEAFF,TGTGCCAGCAGCTCCCGCCTGGGAGACACTGAAGCTTTCTTT
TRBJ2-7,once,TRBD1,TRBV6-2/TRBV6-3,CASSPGTEGGYEQYF,TGTGCCAGCAGTCCCGGGACAGAAGGTGGGTACGAGCAGTACTTC
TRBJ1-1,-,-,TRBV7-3,CASSLMAEQNTEAFF,TGTGCCAGCAGCTTAATGGCAGAGCAGAACACTGAAGCTTTCTTT
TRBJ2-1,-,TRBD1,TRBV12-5,CASGLVQGWYFDEQFF,TGTGCTAGTGGTTTGGTACAGGGGTGGTATTTCGATGAGCAGTTCTTC
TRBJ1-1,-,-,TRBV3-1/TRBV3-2,CASSQEGMNTEAFF,TGTGCCAGCAGCCAAGAGGGGATGAACACTGAAGCTTTCTTT
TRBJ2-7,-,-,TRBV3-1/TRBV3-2,CASSPATGAYEQYF,TGTGCCAGCAGCCCAGCCACAGGAGCCTACGAGCAGTACTTC
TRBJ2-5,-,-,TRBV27,CASSLTFGETQYF,TGTGCCAGCAGTTTAACTTTTGGAGAGACCCAGTACTTC
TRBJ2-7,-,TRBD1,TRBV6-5,CATKGGSSYEQYF,TGTGCCACCAAAGGGGGCAGCTCCTACGAGCAGTACTTC
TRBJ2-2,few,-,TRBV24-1,CATGPTSDTGELFF,TGTGCCACCGGCCCGACGTCAGACACCGGGGAGCTGTTTTTT
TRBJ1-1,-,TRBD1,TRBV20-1,CSASGQGAEAFF,TGCAGTGCTAGTGGGCAGGGGGCTGAAGCTTTCTTT
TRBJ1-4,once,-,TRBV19,CASSAGTLNEKLFF,TGTGCCAGTAGTGCCGGGACTTTAAATGAAAAACTGTTTTTT
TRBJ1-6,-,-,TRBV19,CASRAENSPLHF,TGTGCCAGTAGGGCAGAGAATTCACCCCTCCACTTT
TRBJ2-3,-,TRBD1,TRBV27,CASNGDRVTDTQYF,TGTGCCAGCAACGGGGACAGGGTCACAGATACGCAGTATTTT
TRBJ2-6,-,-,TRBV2,CASRFGGASGANVLTF,TGTGCCAGCAGATTTGGTGGAGCCTCTGGGGCCAACGTCCTGACTTTC
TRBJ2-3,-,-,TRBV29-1,CSVDRSWAQYF,TGCAGCGTTGACAGATCTTGGGCGCAGTATTTT
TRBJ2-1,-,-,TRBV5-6,CASSSFSGTGYNEQFF,TGTGCCAGCAGTTCATTCTCAGGGACCGGGTACAATGAGCAGTTCTTC
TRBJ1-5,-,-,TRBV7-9,CASSLEAGNQPQHF,TGTGCCAGCAGCTTAGAGGCGGGAAATCAGCCCCAGCATTTT
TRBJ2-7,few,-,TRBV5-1,CASRPGAGNSYEQYF,TGCGCCAGCAGACCGGGGGCGGGGAACTCCTACGAGCAGTACTTC
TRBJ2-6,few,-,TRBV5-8,CASSLASGANVLTF,TGTGCCAGCAGCTTGGCGTCTGGGGCCAACGTCCTGACTTTC
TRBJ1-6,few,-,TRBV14,CASSFAGANSPLHF,TGTGCCAGCAGCTTCGCAGGAGCGAATTCACCCCTCCACTTT
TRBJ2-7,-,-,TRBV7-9,CASSLGAPGPDEQYF,TGTGCCAGCAGCTTAGGCGCTCCGGGTCCGGACGAGCAGTACTTC
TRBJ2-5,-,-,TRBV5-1,CASSLDGGQETQYF,TGCGCCAGCAGCTTGGATGGGGGCCAGGAGACCCAGTACTTC
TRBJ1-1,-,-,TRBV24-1,CATTRDLTEAFF,TGTGCCACCACCAGGGACTTGACTGAAGCTTTCTTT
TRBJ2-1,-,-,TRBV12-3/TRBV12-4,CASSLYEQFF,TGTGCCAGCAGTTTGTATGAGCAGTTCTTC
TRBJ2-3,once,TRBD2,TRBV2,CASSVSGGRTDTQYF,TGTGCCAGCAGTGTGAGCGGGGGCCGCACAGATACGCAGTATTTT
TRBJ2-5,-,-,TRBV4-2,CASSQNFRGETQYF,TGTGCCAGCAGCCAAAATTTTCGGGGAGAGACCCAGTACTTC
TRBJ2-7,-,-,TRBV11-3,CASSSSSYEQYF,TGTGCCAGCAGCTCTAGCTCCTACGAGCAGTACTTC
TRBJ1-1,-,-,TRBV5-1,CASSSRGIQNTEAFF,TGCGCCAGCAGCTCCCGGGGGATTCAGAACACTGAAGCTTTCTTT
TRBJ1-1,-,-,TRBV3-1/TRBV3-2,CASGPREGTEAFF,TGTGCCAGCGGACCCAGGGAGGGCACTGAAGCTTTCTTT